This T cell receptor beta chain was recorded in a study of cytomegalovirus exposure and HLA in healthy donors. About the research overall: Membership in the Caucasian-associated ancestry cluster was found for around four fifths of a few hundred genotyped donors.

Per the germline V gene, CDR1 is SGHVS and CDR2 is FNYEAQ. V gave up 1 base and J gave up 7 bases, with 16 bases separating them. The CDR3 has 16 amino acids. Vbeta (60) and Jbeta (13) primers were used in the PCR. Some clones are missing from TCRdb's copy, which holds only in-frame ones; the method was immunoSEQ multiplex PCR. The profile shows about 120,000 clones, roughly 9% of them singletons. Sequences were obtained from PBMCs. The chain joins TRBV7-6 to TRBJ1-4; unclear D gene. The receptor was derived from a woman aged 40-49 years in good health and CMV-seropositive. CDR3 amino acids: CASSLVLGRVSEKLFF. CDR3 bases: TGTGCCAGCAGCTTAGTACTCGGGAGGGTGAGTGAAAAACTGTTTTTT.